This T cell receptor (beta chain) originates from a study of CD8 T cells in ankylosing spondylitis. Study-wide points: Blood from ankylosing spondylitis patients appeared to carry a characteristic roughly eight-variant TCR beta motif.

This clonotype was detected only once. Its specificity is unknown. Trimming stripped 1 base from V and 11 bases from J, with 11 bases between. CDR3 length equals 12 residues. The V gene's germline CDR1 is SNHLY and CDR2 FYNNEI. A single record per CDR3 protein comes from TCRdb applying MiXCR to the 5' RACE reads. The sample has around 770,000 distinct CDR3 sequences, around 20% seen once. Sequenced material: blood, either unsorted or a sorted T cell fraction (not recorded which). This clonotype was obtained from a male donor with ankylosing spondylitis. This chain connects TRBV2 to TRBJ1-1; D is ambiguous. The CDR3 sequence: CASSEGPSGAFF. CDR3 bases: TGTGCCAGCAGTGAAGGGCCCTCCGGGGCTTTCTTT. The full variable domain, with the rest looked up from reference TRBV2 and TRBJ1-1, is EPEVTQTPSHQVTQMGQEVILRCVPISNHLYFYWYRQILGQKVEFLVSFYNNEISEKSEIFDDQFSVERPDGSNFTLKIRSTKLEDSAMYFCASSEGPSGAFFGQGTRLTVV.